This TCR beta chain was sequenced during a study of blood T cell repertoires in COVID-19. Across the whole study: The United States, Italy and Spain supplied acute and convalescent COVID-19 samples. The analysed material was cDNA or gDNA that came from T cells, B-cell-depleted T cells, or PBMCs.

V was trimmed by 8 bases and J by 1 base, leaving 10 bases between them. CDR3 size: 13 residues. Germline assignment: CDR1 MNHEY and CDR2 SVGAGI. The table lists this clone with a few counts. In the original analysis: Nucleated cell counts were estimated from reference gene primer amplification. The assay was immunoSEQ multiplex PCR, and TCRdb's table has in-frame clones only and misses some. That table gives V, J and clone size, and the DNA gave D and trimming. This sample has tens of thousands of clones; about nine tenths occur once, and the top ten carry under 13%. This clonotype was sampled from a man aged 65 to 85 with active or convalescent COVID-19. This rearrangement joins TRBV6-5 to TRBJ2-3; the D gene is possibly TRBD1 (5 bases). Source material: peripheral blood. The CDR3 nucleotides read TGTGCCAGCCGTAGGGGCGGCACAGATACGCAGTATTTT. Amino acid sequence: CASRRGGTDTQYF.